This paragraph reports one T cell receptor beta chain. Its specificity is unknown. This CDR3 is 18 amino acids long. CDR1 is SGHAT and CDR2 is FQNNGV in the germline V gene. V gave up 1 base and J gave up 4 bases; unmatched junction bases: 12. This entry belongs to a study of molecular identifiers for immune sequencing clone quantification. Broader study findings: Identical TCR molecules that share a barcode could lead to an underestimation of highly expanded clone sizes.

TCRdb fed the PCR reads into MiXCR, producing one record per CDR3 protein. This sample has around 470,000 distinct CDR3 sequences, with roughly 23% found just once. Sequencing input: naive CD8+ T cells from blood, with Jurkat cell RNA spiked in. Subset specified: FACS-sorted CD8+CD4-CCR7+CD45RA+ naive T cells. The sequence was collected from a human donor in good health. Some libraries in this study had Jurkat cell RNA spiked in. V and J are TRBV11-2 and TRBJ2-3, with 9 bases lining up with TRBD2. The CDR3 protein is CASSLVPLGREGADTQYF. In DNA form, the CDR3 reads TGTGCCAGCAGCTTAGTACCCCTAGGGCGGGAGGGTGCAGATACGCAGTATTTT.